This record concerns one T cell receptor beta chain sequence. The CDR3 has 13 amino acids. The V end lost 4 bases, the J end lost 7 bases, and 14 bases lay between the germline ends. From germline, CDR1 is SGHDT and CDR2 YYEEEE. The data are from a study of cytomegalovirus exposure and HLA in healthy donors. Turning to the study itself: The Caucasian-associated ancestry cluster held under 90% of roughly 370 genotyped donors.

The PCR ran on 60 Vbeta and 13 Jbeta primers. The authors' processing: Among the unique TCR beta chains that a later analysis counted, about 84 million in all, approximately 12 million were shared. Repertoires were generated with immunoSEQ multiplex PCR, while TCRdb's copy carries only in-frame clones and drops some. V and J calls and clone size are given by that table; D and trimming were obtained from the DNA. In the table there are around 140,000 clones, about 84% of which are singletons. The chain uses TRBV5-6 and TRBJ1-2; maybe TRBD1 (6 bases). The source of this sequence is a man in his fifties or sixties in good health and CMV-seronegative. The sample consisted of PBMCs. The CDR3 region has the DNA TGTGCCAGCAGCAACAACAGGGCCGGTGGCTACACCTTC. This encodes CASSNNRAGGYTF.